This TCR beta chain derives from a study of neoadjuvant anti-PD-1 for oral cavity cancer (dated by TCRdb to the early 2020s). Study-level background: Patients mostly received three to four biweekly doses of nivolumab at 3 mg/kg before curative-intent surgical resection. For patients who did not progress, a fourth nivolumab dose was given around day 43, followed by definitive surgical resection on days 50-56. Under RECIST 1.1, a patient counted as a responder if showing complete response, partial response or stable disease, and as a non-responder if showing progression. The parent correlative cohort had about a dozen patients and a response rate of 25% to 35%. The investigation overall reported the following: Greater tumor shrinkage correlated with larger post-treatment sizes of preexisting intratumoral clones, which suggests that expansion of preexisting clones contributed to response. A higher pretreatment blood Treg/Th17 ratio correlated with both higher pretreatment blood TCRbeta clonality and lower post-treatment tumor TCRbeta clonality. The TCR analyses had only three patients in each response group, and the authors called for validation in larger cohorts.

Survey sequencing of tumors used two replicates per sample, and the tumor libraries mostly started from approximately 5 ug of input genomic DNA. The immunoSEQ hsTCRbeta kit was used to prepare TCRbeta libraries according to the manufacturer's instructions. The finished libraries were brought together in one pool at roughly 2.7 nM, which was then read using an Illumina NovaSeq 6000 S4 flow cell. Per the authors' processing: The immunoSEQ Analyzer handled quality control and preprocessing of the raw data. The analysis was restricted to productive rearrangements, with each unique CDR3 amino acid sequence defining a clonotype. Using the R package tcR, the researchers computed the Gini-Simpson index as their estimate of repertoire clonality. Student's t test was used to compare Gini indices, and Pearson correlation was used to assess associations with tumor size change. TCRdb stores this immuneACCESS table with in-frame sequences only. Part of the clones is absent; in the studies checked, under half of the shortfall reflects unresolved V genes, and no reason is known for the rest. Clone size and the V and J calls come from that table; the DNA yielded D and trimming. This sample is represented by over 10,000 clones; under 60% of them were singletons. The top ten constitute 9.5% to 15% of the sample.

As for this clone: Its binding antigen is unknown. No qualities accompany the bases; no much larger clone lies one base away.

The time point label on this specimen signifies: before neoadjuvant nivolumab. Patients were newly diagnosed with stage II-IVA oral cavity squamous cell carcinoma and had received no prior systemic or radiation treatment. The cohort was composed of patients with HPV-negative, locally advanced oral cavity squamous cell carcinoma. The samples were drawn from a longitudinal correlative study tied to a single-arm phase II trial testing neoadjuvant nivolumab in oral cavity squamous cell carcinoma. Subject-matched pre- and post-treatment PBMCs and tumors from three responders and three non-responders underwent genomic DNA-based TCRbeta sequencing. For tumor tissue, genomic DNA extraction relied on the Maxwell RSC DNA from Tissue kit. The sequenced sample was tumor tissue, obtained before nivolumab (anti-PD-1) treatment. The sequence was collected from a person aged 35-79 years with oral cavity squamous cell carcinoma.

The sequenced DNA is TGTGCCAGCAGTTTGGCGACTAGCGGTACCTACGAGCAGTACTTC. The encoded protein is CASSLATSGTYEQYF. The chain uses TRBV28 and TRBJ2-7, with 9 bases aligning to TRBD2. Here V drops 3 bases and J drops 2 bases, and the junction holds 5 bases not matched to any gene. The CDR3 covers 15 residues, taking in both the cysteine and the phenylalanine. Just the 45-base CDR3 DNA is kept, in frame starting at base 1. CDR1 and CDR2, looked up from the germline V gene, are MDHEN and SYDVKM.